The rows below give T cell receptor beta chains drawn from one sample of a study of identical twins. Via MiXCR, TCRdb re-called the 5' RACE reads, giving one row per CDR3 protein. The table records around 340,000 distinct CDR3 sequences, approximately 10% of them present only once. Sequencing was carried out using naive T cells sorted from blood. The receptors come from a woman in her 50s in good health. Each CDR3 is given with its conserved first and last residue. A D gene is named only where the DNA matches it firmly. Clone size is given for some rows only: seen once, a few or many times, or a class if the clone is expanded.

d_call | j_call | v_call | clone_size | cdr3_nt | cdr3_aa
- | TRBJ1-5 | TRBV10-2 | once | TGCGCCAGCAGTGAGTCTGGGGGCTCATACCAGCCCCAGCATTTT | CASSESGGSYQPQHF
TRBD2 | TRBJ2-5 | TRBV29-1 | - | TGCAGCGTTGGGTTGGCGGGAGCAGGAAAGACCCAGTACTTC | CSVGLAGAGKTQYF
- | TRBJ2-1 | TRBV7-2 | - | TGTGCCAGCAGCCCGGAGGCGGCTTACAATGAGCAGTTCTTC | CASSPEAAYNEQFF
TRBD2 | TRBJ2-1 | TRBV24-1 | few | TGTGCCACCCAAGGCGCTAGCGGAAAATGGAATGAGCAGTTCTTC | CATQGASGKWNEQFF
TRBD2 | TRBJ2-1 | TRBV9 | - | TGTGCCAGCAGCGGGGGGACTAGCGGGAGGCCGGCCTCAGACAATGAGCAGTTCTTC | CASSGGTSGRPASDNEQFF
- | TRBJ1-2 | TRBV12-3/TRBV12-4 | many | TGTGCCAGCAGCAGAGGAGTCCGAACCTATGGCTACACCTTC | CASSRGVRTYGYTF
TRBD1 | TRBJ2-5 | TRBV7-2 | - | TGTGCCAGCAGCTTAGATCCAACAGGGGCCCAAGAGACCCAGTACTTC | CASSLDPTGAQETQYF
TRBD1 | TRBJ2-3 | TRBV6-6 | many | TGTGCCAGCAGTTACGAAGGGGGCCCCAACACAGATACGCAGTATTTT | CASSYEGGPNTDTQYF
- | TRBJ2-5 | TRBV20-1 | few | TGCAGTGCTAGAGATAGTACCCGACCGAAGGGAGAGACCCAGTACTTC | CSARDSTRPKGETQYF
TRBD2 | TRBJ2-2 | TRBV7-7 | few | TGTGCTAGCAGCTTTCTAGCGGGGCCCCCGAACACCGGGGAGCTGTTTTTT | CASSFLAGPPNTGELFF
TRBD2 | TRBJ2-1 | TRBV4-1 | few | TGCGCCAGCAGGCGTCTAGCGGGAGGCATCGATGAGCAGTTCTTC | CASRRLAGGIDEQFF
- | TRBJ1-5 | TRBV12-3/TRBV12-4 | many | TGTGCCAGCAGTTTAACGGCCTCTAGGCGTTCCCAGCATTTT | CASSLTASRRSQHF
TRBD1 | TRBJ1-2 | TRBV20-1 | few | TGCAGTGCTAGAGAGAGGACAGGGATTGGGGGCTACACCTTC | CSARERTGIGGYTF
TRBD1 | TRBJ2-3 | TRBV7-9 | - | TGTGCCAGCAGCCCACCTGGACAGGGCGAAGCAGATACGCAGTATTTT | CASSPPGQGEADTQYF
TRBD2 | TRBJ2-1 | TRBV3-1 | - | TGTGCCAGCAGCCGCGGGAGGGCCTACAATGAGCAGTTCTTC | CASSRGRAYNEQFF
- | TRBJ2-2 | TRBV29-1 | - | TGCAGCGTTTATAAGGACACCGGGGAGCTGTTTTTT | CSVYKDTGELFF
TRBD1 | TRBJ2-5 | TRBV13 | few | TGTGCCAGCAGCTTAGGGACAGGGGATCACGGGGGAACGTACCAAGAGACCCAGTACTTC | CASSLGTGDHGGTYQETQYF
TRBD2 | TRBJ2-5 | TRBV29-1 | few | TGCAGCGTTCCGGTAGCGGGAAAGGGGACCCAGTACTTC | CSVPVAGKGTQYF
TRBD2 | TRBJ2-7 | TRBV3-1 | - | TGTGCCAGCAGCTTTAAAAGGGGGACTAGTTCTTACGAGCAGTACTTC | CASSFKRGTSSYEQYF
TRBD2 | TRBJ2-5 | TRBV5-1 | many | TGCGCCAGCAGCTTGAGCGGGAGGGCCGGTAAAGAGACCCAGTACTTC | CASSLSGRAGKETQYF
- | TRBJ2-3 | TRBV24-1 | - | TGTGCCACCAGTGATTCTGGCAAGCGGAGGAGCACAGATACGCAGTATTTT | CATSDSGKRRSTDTQYF
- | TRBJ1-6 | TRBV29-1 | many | TGCAGCGTTGGTATGGGGACTAGGGATTCACCCCTCCACTTT | CSVGMGTRDSPLHF
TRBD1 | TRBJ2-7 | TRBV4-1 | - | TGCGCCAGCAGCAATCCGGGACAGAGGCCCTACGAGCAGTACTTC | CASSNPGQRPYEQYF
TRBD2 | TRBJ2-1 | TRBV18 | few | TGTGCCAGCTCCCGCGCGGCTAGCGGGATTTTATACAATGAGCAGTTCTTC | CASSRAASGILYNEQFF
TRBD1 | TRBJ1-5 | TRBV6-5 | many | TGTGCCAGCAGCCGACGGACAGGGTTGAATCAGCCCCAGCATTTT | CASSRRTGLNQPQHF
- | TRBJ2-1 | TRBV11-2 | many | TGTGCCAGCAGCTACGCGAGGGCCTACAATGAGCAGTTCTTC | CASSYARAYNEQFF
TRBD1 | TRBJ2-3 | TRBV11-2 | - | TGTGCCAGCAGCTTAGTCCGGGACAGAAAGACAGATACGCAGTATTTT | CASSLVRDRKTDTQYF
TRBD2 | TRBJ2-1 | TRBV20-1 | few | TGCAGTGCTAGGGGACTAGTGGGAAATGAGCAGTTCTTC | CSARGLVGNEQFF